The 9 T cell receptor beta chains reported below all come from one sample, sequenced in a study of T cell clones after liver transplantation. Only in-frame clones appear in the TCRdb table, and some are missing; sequencing was by immunoSEQ multiplex PCR. The sample holds about 72,000 clones; about 92% are singletons and the top ten take about 2.5%. The sample was CD4+ T cells from blood, taken before liver transplant. These receptors were taken from a human donor who received a liver transplant.

This rearrangement joins TRBV5-6 to TRBJ2-1; D remains unclear. The CDR3 extends over 12 amino acids. The V end lost 2 bases, the J end lost 12 bases, and 12 bases lay between the germline ends. Germline values: CDR1 SGHDT, CDR2 YYEEEE. CDR3 amino acids: CASSLQRNTQFF. The CDR3 DNA reads as TGTGCCAGCAGCTTACAACGAAATACGCAGTTCTTC. Full variable domain (remainder filled in from reference TRBV5-6 and TRBJ2-1): DAGVTQSPTHLIKTRGQQVTLRCSPKSGHDTVSWYQQALGQGPQFIFQYYEEEERQRGNFPDRFSGHQFPNYSSELNVNALLLGDSALYLCASSLQRNTQFFGPGTRLTVL.

This chain links TRBV27 with TRBJ2-3; the D gene could be TRBD1 or TRBD2 (5 bases each). The V gene lost 7 bases and the J gene lost 3 bases, with 14 bases spanning the gap. The CDR3 spans 14 residues. Germline CDR1 reads MNHEY; CDR2 reads SMNVEV (reference sequence). The CDR3 region has the DNA TGTGCCAGCATGACGCGAGGGGTAACAGATACGCAGTATTTT. This codes for CASMTRGVTDTQYF.

This sequence joins TRBV5-6 and TRBJ1-2; 10 nucleotides agree with TRBD1. Germline V gene sequence: CDR1 SGHDT, CDR2 YYEEEE. V lost 4 bases, J lost 6 bases, and 12 bases stayed unmatched. This CDR3 is 16 amino acids long. CDR3 amino acids: CASSTSGQGEKDGYTF. The DNA for the CDR3 is TGTGCCAGCAGCACCTCCGGACAGGGGGAGAAGGATGGCTACACCTTC. The full variable domain, in which reference TRBV5-6 and TRBJ1-2 provide the parts outside the CDR3, is DAGVTQSPTHLIKTRGQQVTLRCSPKSGHDTVSWYQQALGQGPQFIFQYYEEEERQRGNFPDRFSGHQFPNYSSELNVNALLLGDSALYLCASSTSGQGEKDGYTFGSGTRLTVV.

The CDR3 sequence is CASRRTGAGETQYF. The CDR3 bases are TGTGCCAGCAGACGGACAGGGGCGGGAGAGACCCAGTACTTC. V gene TRBV6-1 combines with J gene TRBJ2-5; 9 bases fit TRBD1. J gave up 4 bases and V 6 bases, and 6 bases lay outside the gene matches. There are 14 residues in the CDR3. CDR1 is MNHNS, CDR2 SASEGT, per germline.

This clone was counted only a few times. The gene calls are TRBV5-6 and TRBJ2-7; possible D gene TRBD2, 5 bases. The germline V and J ends were trimmed by 6 bases and 7 bases, with 20 bases remaining between them. CDR1 is SGHDT and CDR2 is YYEEEE in the germline V gene. The CDR3 is 14 amino acids. CDR3 coding DNA: TGTGCCAGCACCCCCGCGGGTCGAGGTTGGGAGCAGTACTTC. It yields the protein CASTPAGRGWEQYF.

The V and J genes are TRBV7-9 and TRBJ2-1; 9 bases line up with TRBD2. The V segment lost 9 bases and the J segment 6 bases; nucleotides outside the gene matches: 9. CDR1 and CDR2 (germline): SEHNR, FQNEAQ (reference sequence). The length of the CDR3 is 14 residues. CDR3 coding DNA: TGTGCCAGTACTCTGGCGGGAGGGGGCAATGAGCAGTTCTTC. This gives the protein CASTLAGGGNEQFF.

The chain has TRBV18 and TRBJ2-7; perhaps TRBD1 as D (6 bases). The length of the CDR3 is 17 residues. Germline assignment: CDR1 KGHSH and CDR2 LQKENI. Trimming took off 4 bases at V and 4 bases at J, with 23 bases between the two ends. CDR3 bases: TGTGCCAGCTCACAACTCGAGGATCAGGGGATCGGGTACGAGCAGTACTTC. Translation: CASSQLEDQGIGYEQYF.

The genes are TRBV28 and TRBJ1-1; no clear D. Trimming removed 3 bases at V and 1 base at J, with 9 bases between. The CDR3 has 14 amino acids. Germline V gives CDR1 MDHEN, CDR2 SYDVKM. The CDR3 nucleotides are TGTGCCAGCAGTTTGCAGGCGAGGAACACTGAAGCTTTCTTT. This gives the protein CASSLQARNTEAFF.

V usage is TRBV11-3 and J usage is TRBJ1-2, with D possibly TRBD1 on 5 matching bases. Germline assignment: CDR1 SGHNT and CDR2 YENEEA. This CDR3 region has 15 residues. Trimming pared 5 bases from V and 1 base from J, leaving 14 bases between. DNA for the CDR3: TGTGCCAGCAGCCCCCAAGACAGTTATAACTATGGCTACACCTTC. Translated: CASSPQDSYNYGYTF.